The sequence of this TCR beta chain was determined in a study of blood T cell repertoires in COVID-19. Study-level background: The origin of the acute and convalescent COVID-19 samples was the United States, Italy and Spain. PBMCs, B-cell-depleted T cells, or T cells were the source of the cDNA or gDNA that made up the material.

From germline, CDR1 is MDHEN and CDR2 SYDVKM. Trimming pared 2 bases from V and 2 bases from J, leaving 16 bases between. The CDR3 runs 18 residues. Per the study methods: Cell counts per sample came from amplifying reference gene primers. Assay used: immunoSEQ multiplex PCR; TCRdb lists only in-frame clones, some missing. V and J calls plus clone size are reproduced from that table; the DNA served to infer D and trimming. The profile shows some 140,000 clones, around 85% of them singletons. This TCR came from a human donor in a cohort sampled during active COVID-19. The J gene is TRBJ2-6, the V gene TRBV28, with D perhaps matching TRBD1 (5 bases). The sample comprised peripheral blood. CDR3 sequence: CASSLRNSGWTGANVLTF. The CDR3 coding sequence is TGTGCCAGCAGTTTACGCAATTCAGGGTGGACTGGGGCCAACGTCCTGACTTTC.